The 7 T cell receptor beta chains below were found in one sample sequenced in a study of blood T cell repertoires in COVID-19. The assay was immunoSEQ multiplex PCR, and TCRdb's table has in-frame clones only and misses some. Of 200,000 to 250,000 clones detected, approximately 88% appear once; the ten largest clones hold 3.7%. The sequencing sample was made of PBMCs or T cells enriched from blood (not recorded which). The receptors shown here come from a woman under 40 who had been exposed to COVID-19.

V gene TRBV9 combines with J gene TRBJ1-1, with D hard to call. The CDR3 loop spans 12 amino acids. V was clipped by 4 bases and J by 10 bases, with 14 bases between them. Germline V gene data show CDR1 as SGDLS and CDR2 as YYNGEE. In DNA form, the CDR3 reads TGTGCCAGCAGCCCCGGAGGAGAGCGAGCTTTCTTT. It specifies CASSPGGERAFF.

The J gene is TRBJ1-5, the V gene TRBV19; D not resolved. V lost 5 bases, J lost 5 bases, and 22 bases lay in between. Germline values: CDR1 LNHDA, CDR2 SQIVND (reference sequence). The CDR3 loop spans 17 amino acids. CDR3 residues: CASSYRMGGKVYQPQHF. Written as DNA, the CDR3 is TGTGCCAGTAGTTATCGAATGGGAGGGAAGGTGTATCAGCCCCAGCATTTT.

V usage is TRBV30 and J usage is TRBJ1-5, with 11 bases aligning to TRBD1. Looked up from germline, CDR1 is GTSNPN and CDR2 is SVGIG (reference sequence). Germline trimming cut 5 bases from V and 4 bases from J; bases unmatched to any gene: 1. The CDR3 spans 13 residues. In nucleotides, the CDR3 is TGTGCCTGGGGACAGGGGGCGAATCAGCCCCAGCATTTT. Protein product: CAWGQGANQPQHF.

The rearrangement uses TRBV12-3 or TRBV12-4 and TRBJ1-5, with 8 bases lining up with TRBD1. Losses at the gene ends were 5 bases for V and 7 bases for J; bases not matched to a gene: 4. This CDR3 contains 13 residues. CDR3 sequence: CASSMDRDQPQHF. The CDR3 DNA follows: TGTGCCAGCAGTATGGACAGGGACCAGCCCCAGCATTTT.

The J gene is TRBJ2-1, the V gene TRBV10-1, with 10 nucleotides matching TRBD1. The CDR3 runs 15 residues. The germline CDR1 and CDR2 sequences are WNHNN and SYGVQD (reference sequence). The junction had 10 bases not matched to a gene; V was cut back by 9 bases and J by 5 bases. The CDR3 DNA sequence: TGCGCCAGTTCTGAAGGGGGACAGGGGAACAATGAGCAGTTCTTC. It encodes CASSEGGQGNNEQFF.

As regards this clone: Other DNA sequences in this specimen translate into the identical CDR3. The V gene is TRBV19, the J gene TRBJ2-7; D remains unclear. Trimming removed 3 bases from V and 4 bases from J, with 7 bases in between. The CDR3 consists of 12 residues. Germline V gene sequence: CDR1 LNHDA, CDR2 SQIVND (reference sequence). The CDR3: CASSINSYEQYF. The DNA of the CDR3 is TGTGCCAGTAGTATTAATTCGTACGAGCAGTACTTC.

This chain's CDR3 is CASSHLGTGQIGYTF. The DNA for the CDR3 is TGTGCCAGCAGCCATCTCGGGACAGGGCAGATAGGCTACACCTTC. V is TRBV14 and J is TRBJ1-2; 9 bases map to TRBD1. Germline assignment: CDR1 SGHDN and CDR2 FVKESK. The CDR3 is 15 amino acids. V shed 3 bases, J shed 8 bases, and the junction held 10 bases outside the gene matches.